This T cell receptor beta chain is drawn from a study of siplizumab effects on memory and regulatory T cells. The study's findings and limits: The alloresponse seemed to draw substantially on naive T cells, which appeared more diverse than memory cells. Versus around 30% in controls, the mappable alloreactive CD4+ clones averaged about 63% Treg-derived with siplizumab. Naive-or-memory phenotypes were unassignable for roughly 80-97% of proliferating CD4+ or CD8+ clones.

The assay was immunoSEQ multiplex PCR, and TCRdb's table has in-frame clones only and misses some. The table lists about 52,000 clones, about 97% of them singletons. A remark on this clone: Its cognate antigen is unknown.

Input material: naive CD4+ T cells sorted from blood. The receptor was derived from a human donor in good health.

CDR3 nucleotide sequence: TGTGCCAGCAGCGGACGAACGCGCAATCAGCCCCAGCATTTT. Encoded protein: CASSGRTRNQPQHF. This sequence joins TRBV2 and TRBJ1-5; D not certain. V was shortened by 6 bases and J by 2 bases, with 11 bases between the two germline ends. The CDR3 consists of 14 residues. Germline CDR1 SNHLY, CDR2 FYNNEI.